A single sample gave rise to the 18 T cell receptor beta chains below, sequenced in a study of blood T cell repertoires in COVID-19. Using immunoSEQ multiplex PCR, the repertoire was profiled, and TCRdb retains in-frame clones only, with some absent. The sample carries 85,000 to 100,000 clones, around 79% recorded once. The source material was peripheral blood. Receptor source: a human donor in a cohort sampled during active COVID-19.

CDR3 in DNA: TGTGCCAGCCGGGGACTAGCAAACCAAGAGACCCAGTACTTC. Amino acids: CASRGLANQETQYF. The V and J genes are TRBV3-1 (or the pseudogene TRBV3-2) and TRBJ2-5; 9 positions match TRBD2. The germline V gene has CDR1 LGHDT and CDR2 YNNKEL (reference sequence). V was pared by 8 bases and J by 0 bases, with 4 bases of the junction left unmatched. This CDR3 has 14 residues.

This chain uses TRBV7-3 with TRBJ2-1; D is perhaps TRBD1 (5 bases). Trimming took off 3 bases at V and 10 bases at J, with 10 bases between the two ends. Per germline, CDR1 SGHTA and CDR2 FQGTGA. The CDR3 covers 12 residues. The CDR3 loop reads CASSFRDGEQFF. DNA of the CDR3: TGTGCCAGCAGCTTCAGGGATGGCGAGCAGTTCTTC.

The genes are TRBV5-4 and TRBJ2-5; 7 bases align to TRBD2. The V gene's germline CDR1 is SGHNT and CDR2 YYREEE (reference sequence). The ends lost 0 bases at V and 5 bases at J; junction bases unmatched: 10. CDR3 length: 16 residues. This chain's CDR3 is CASSLVAGEGGETQYF. CDR3 nucleotide sequence: TGTGCCAGCAGCTTGGTGGCGGGAGAGGGTGGGGAGACCCAGTACTTC.

The chain has TRBV11-2 and TRBJ2-7; 7 bases align to TRBD1. The length of the CDR3 is 15 residues. Germline V gives CDR1 SGHAT, CDR2 FQNNGV. The trim removed 5 bases at V and 2 bases at J, leaving 9 bases unmatched. The DNA of the CDR3 is TGTGCCAGCAGCCGAGGGACAGCCGCGGCCTACGAGCAGTACTTC. This translates into CASSRGTAAAYEQYF.

CDR3 in amino acids: CASSFGQGGTQYF. CDR3 DNA sequence: TGTGCCAGCAGCTTCGGACAGGGGGGGACCCAGTACTTC. The chain links TRBV5-6 to TRBJ2-5; 10 nucleotides line up with TRBD1. This CDR3 is built from 13 residues. V shed 2 bases and J 7 bases; nucleotides not matched to a gene: 2. The germline V gene has CDR1 SGHDT and CDR2 YYEEEE.

V and J are TRBV4-3 and TRBJ2-1; D is possibly TRBD2 (5 bases). The germline gives CDR1 LGHNA, CDR2 YSLEER. The V end lost 0 bases, the J end lost 4 bases, and 13 bases lay between the germline ends. The CDR3 totals 16 residues. The CDR3 protein is CASSQDGLFGYNEQFF. The DNA for the CDR3 is TGCGCCAGCAGCCAAGATGGACTCTTTGGGTACAATGAGCAGTTCTTC.

This chain links TRBV7-2 with TRBJ1-5; maybe TRBD1 (5 bases). The CDR3 has 12 amino acids. The germline gives CDR1 SGHTA, CDR2 FQGNSA. The V gene lost 8 bases and the J gene lost 3 bases, with 8 bases spanning the gap. This CDR3 is CASGGYNQPQHF. CDR3 coding DNA: TGTGCCAGCGGGGGGTACAATCAGCCCCAGCATTTT.

The V and J genes are TRBV7-9 and TRBJ1-2, with D perhaps TRBD1 (6 bases). This CDR3 has 15 residues. V was trimmed by 1 base and J by 3 bases, leaving 12 bases between them. Germline V CDR1 and CDR2: SEHNR, FQNEAQ (reference sequence). CDR3 sequence reads: CASSLGRGEDYGYTF. The CDR3 DNA reads TGTGCCAGCAGCTTAGGCAGGGGTGAAGACTATGGCTACACCTTC.

The rearrangement uses TRBV7-2 and TRBJ2-5; D call uncertain. Trimming took 1 base from V and 1 from J, leaving 4 bases between them. Germline-derived CDR1 and CDR2 are SGHTA and FQGNSA. The CDR3 extends over 13 amino acids. The CDR3 DNA is TGTGCCAGCAGCTTAGGCAGCCAAGAGACCCAGTACTTC. Amino acid sequence: CASSLGSQETQYF. Drawing the rest from reference TRBV7-2 and TRBJ2-5, the complete variable domain is GAGVSQSPSNKVTEKGKDVELRCDPISGHTALYWYRQSLGQGLEFLIYFQGNSAPDKSGLPSDRFSAERTGGSVSTLTIQRTQQEDSAVYLCASSLGSQETQYFGPGTRLLVL.

The J gene is TRBJ2-7, the V gene TRBV6-5; 8 bases are shared with TRBD1. CDR1 is MNHEY and CDR2 is SVGAGI in the germline V gene. After removal of 8 bases from V and 4 bases from J, the junction contained 7 bases not matched to a gene. The CDR3 length is 13 residues. The CDR3 DNA follows: TGTGCCAGCCGAGGACAGGGTGTATACGAGCAGTACTTC. Protein sequence: CASRGQGVYEQYF.

This clone has more than one count but fewer than ten. The rearrangement uses TRBV2 and TRBJ1-4, with no clear D. The ends were cut back, 8 bases at V and 7 bases at J, with 17 bases in the middle. The CDR3 is 14 residues long. From germline, CDR1 is SNHLY and CDR2 FYNNEI. CDR3 residues: CASGSGGGSEKLFF. The CDR3 nucleotides are TGTGCCAGCGGGTCCGGAGGAGGGAGTGAAAAACTGTTTTTT.

This chain connects TRBV5-4 to TRBJ2-7; 9 nucleotides agree with TRBD2. The CDR3 length is 16 residues. J lost 7 bases, V lost 0 bases, and 11 bases had no gene match. Germline CDR1 is SGHNT and CDR2 is YYREEE (reference sequence). The CDR3 loop is CASSLVAAGGPGEQYF. The CDR3 DNA is TGTGCCAGCAGCTTGGTCGCTGCGGGAGGGCCTGGTGAGCAGTACTTC.

This chain joins TRBV2 and TRBJ2-5; 8 bases are shared with TRBD1. Germline assignment: CDR1 SNHLY and CDR2 FYNNEI. Germline trimming cut 3 bases from V and 5 bases from J; bases unmatched to any gene: 5. The CDR3 has 14 amino acids. This chain's CDR3 is CASSERQGWETQYF. For the CDR3, the DNA is TGTGCCAGCAGTGAGAGACAGGGGTGGGAGACCCAGTACTTC.

The chain has TRBV5-1 and TRBJ1-1; 9 bases line up with TRBD1. The CDR3 runs to 13 residues. Germline V gene lookup returns CDR1 SGHRS and CDR2 YFSETQ. Germline trimming cut 4 bases from V and 8 bases from J; bases unmatched to any gene: 6. The CDR3 DNA sequence: TGCGCCAGCAGCCTGGGACAGGGAGCGGAAGCTTTCTTT. Translated: CASSLGQGAEAFF.

CDR3 DNA sequence: TGTGCCAGTTACCCGACAGGGGGTAAGGGCTACACCTTC. Its protein is CASYPTGGKGYTF. The V and J genes are TRBV19 and TRBJ1-2; 9 bases align to TRBD1. After removal of 8 bases from V and 8 bases from J, the junction contained 9 bases not matched to a gene. CDR3 length: 13 amino acids. Germline-derived CDR1 and CDR2 are LNHDA and SQIVND (reference sequence). Looking up the rest from reference TRBV19 and TRBJ1-2 gives the full variable domain: DGGITQSPKYLFRKEGQNVTLSCEQNLNHDAMYWYRQDPGQGLRLIYYSQIVNDFQKGDIAEGYSVSREKKESFPLTVTSAQKNPTAFYLCASYPTGGKGYTFGSGTRLTVV.

CDR3 sequence reads: CASSLQVLYEQYF. CDR3 nucleotides: TGTGCCAGCAGCTTACAGGTCCTCTACGAGCAGTACTTC. V usage is TRBV11-2 and J usage is TRBJ2-7; unclear D gene. Trimming took 2 bases from V and 3 from J, leaving 8 bases between them. CDR3 size: 13 residues. CDR1 and CDR2 from the germline V gene are SGHAT and FQNNGV. The entire variable domain, with the rest obtained from reference TRBV11-2 and TRBJ2-7, is as follows: EAGVAQSPRYKIIEKRQSVAFWCNPISGHATLYWYQQILGQGPKLLIQFQNNGVVDDSQLPKDRFSAERLKGVDSTLKIQPAKLEDSAVYLCASSLQVLYEQYFGPGTRLTVT.

The rearrangement joins TRBV2 to TRBJ1-1; D is uncertain. V was shortened by 5 bases and J by 5 bases, with 12 bases between the two germline ends. The CDR3 loop spans 13 amino acids. CDR1 and CDR2 from the germline V gene are SNHLY and FYNNEI. The CDR3 region is CASSSTEGTEAFF. The CDR3 DNA sequence: TGTGCCAGCAGTTCGACGGAGGGTACTGAAGCTTTCTTT.

V and J are TRBV5-1 and TRBJ2-5; TRBD1 agrees at 9 bases. Germline loops: CDR1 SGHRS, CDR2 YFSETQ. Trimming at V came to 4 bases and at J to 2 bases, leaving 9 bases not matched to a gene. This CDR3 is built from 16 residues. CDR3 in amino acids: CASSLYTTGGQETQYF. In DNA, the CDR3 is TGCGCCAGCAGCCTATATACGACAGGGGGTCAAGAGACCCAGTACTTC.